The rows below give T cell receptor beta chains drawn from one sample of a study of T cells in Graves' hyperthyroidism and ophthalmopathy. TCRdb re-analysed the multiplex PCR reads in MiXCR, keeping a single row per CDR3 protein. Here the sample spans a few hundred thousand distinct CDR3 sequences, 15% to 19% being singletons. Sequencing input: blood. Every receptor here comes from a woman aged 18-35 years with Graves' hyperthyroidism that later progressed to Graves' ophthalmopathy. Each CDR3 is given with its conserved first and last residue. Fields, in order: J gene, clone size, V gene, D gene, CDR3 DNA, CDR3 protein. A D gene is named only where the DNA matches it firmly. Size is stated for part of the rows, as once, few or many counts, or as a class when the clone is expanded.

>TRBJ2-1|many|TRBV20-1|TRBD2
TGCAGTGCTAGAGATTACGGACTAGCGTCAGGGGGGCAGTTCTTC
CSARDYGLASGGQFF
>TRBJ2-5|.|TRBV7-9|TRBD2
TGTGCCAGCAGCTTAGTGGCGGGAGTAGAGACCCAGTACTTC
CASSLVAGVETQYF
>TRBJ1-2|many|TRBV27|.
TGTGCCAGCAGCCGCGGACAGCGGGACGGAGGCTACACCTTC
CASSRGQRDGGYTF
>TRBJ2-3|many|TRBV7-2|.
TGTGCCAGCAGCACCCGGGACAACACAGATACGCAGTATTTT
CASSTRDNTDTQYF
>TRBJ2-2|many|TRBV20-1|TRBD2
TGCAGTGCTAGGCGGGAGGGCGCGAACACCGGGGAGCTGTTTTTT
CSARREGANTGELFF
>TRBJ2-3|many|TRBV28|TRBD2
TGTGCCAGCAGTTTAGGAAGTAGCGGGATGGGAGATACGCAGTATTTT
CASSLGSSGMGDTQYF
>TRBJ2-5|many|TRBV15|.
TGTGCCACCAGGGAGTTAGGGAATCCCCAAGAGACCCAGTACTTC
CATRELGNPQETQYF
>TRBJ1-5|many|TRBV24-1|.
TGTGCCACCAGTCAGGGGTACGGTCAGCCCCAGCATTTT
CATSQGYGQPQHF
>TRBJ2-1|many|TRBV6-1|TRBD1
TGTGCCAGCAGCGCAGGACAGGGCGTGTACAATGAGCAGTTCTTC
CASSAGQGVYNEQFF
>TRBJ2-3|many|TRBV18|.
TGTGCCAGCTCACCAGGGGTCACAGATACGCAGTATTTT
CASSPGVTDTQYF
>TRBJ2-1|few|TRBV19|.
TGTGCCAGTAGTGATAAACCCGAAGGACAGGGGGCTAGCGGGAGCTATCGGAATGAGCAGTTCTTC
CASSDKPEGQGASGSYRNEQFF
>TRBJ2-1|many|TRBV3-1|.
TGTGCCAGCAGCCAAGAAACCAGCCCGAACGGTAATGAGCAGTTCTTC
CASSQETSPNGNEQFF
>TRBJ1-2|.|TRBV6-1|.
TGTGCCAGCAGTCCGGGACTATATGGCTACACCTTC
CASSPGLYGYTF
>TRBJ1-2|many|TRBV12-3/TRBV12-4|.
TGTGCCAGCACTGAGAGCAGGTTCTATGGCTACACCTTC
CASTESRFYGYTF
>TRBJ2-1|many|TRBV6-2/TRBV6-3|TRBD2
TGTGCCAGCAGTTACTCGCCCGTAGCGGGAGGTACCTACAATGAGCAGTTCTTC
CASSYSPVAGGTYNEQFF
>TRBJ2-2|.|TRBV7-9|TRBD2
TGTGCCAGCAGCCGAGCGGGAGCGACCGGGGAGCTGTTTTTT
CASSRAGATGELFF
>TRBJ2-7|many|TRBV3-1|.
TGTGCCAGCAGCGAGGGCGGGACGCCTACTCTCGAGCAGTACTTC
CASSEGGTPTLEQYF
>TRBJ2-2|few|TRBV4-1|TRBD2
TGCGCCAGCAGCTCAAGACTTGCACTAGCGGGCAGGAACACCGGGGAGCTGTTTTTT
CASSSRLALAGRNTGELFF
>TRBJ2-1|.|TRBV19|.
TGTGCCAGTAGTTTGGGGGGCCCAGCCAGCTCCTACAATGAGCAGTTCTTC
CASSLGGPASSYNEQFF
>TRBJ2-7|many|TRBV20-1|TRBD2
TGCAGTGCAGTGGGACTAGAGTCCTACGAGCAGTACTTC
CSAVGLESYEQYF
>TRBJ2-1|once|TRBV29-1|.
TGCAGCGCTGAGAGGGGGGCCTCCTACAATGAGCAGTTCTTC
CSAERGASYNEQFF
>TRBJ2-5|many|TRBV6-1|.
TGTGCCAGCAGCCGACTAGGGGGCGAAGAGACCCAGTACTTC
CASSRLGGEETQYF
>TRBJ2-1|many|TRBV6-5|TRBD2
TGTGCCAGCAGTTACTTCGCCACTAGCGGGAGTTACAATGAGCAGTTCTTC
CASSYFATSGSYNEQFF
>TRBJ1-4|.|TRBV20-1|TRBD1
TGCAGTGCTAGAGACGGACAGGGTTTAACAACTAATGAAAAACTGTTTTTT
CSARDGQGLTTNEKLFF
>TRBJ2-7|many|TRBV5-1|TRBD2
TGCGCCAGCAGCCTGGGACTAGCGGCGAGCTGGGACGAGCAGTACTTC
CASSLGLAASWDEQYF
>TRBJ2-3|.|TRBV27|.
TGTGCCAGCAGGCTCGATTCGTCCACAGATACGCAGTATTTT
CASRLDSSTDTQYF
>TRBJ2-1|.|TRBV15|TRBD1
TGTGCCACCAGCAGAGAGTGGACAGGGGGCTTGAATGAGCAGTTCTTC
CATSREWTGGLNEQFF
>TRBJ1-6|many|TRBV3-1|TRBD1
TGTGCCAGCAGCCAGGCGGGGACAGGGGGCAATTCACCCCTCCACTTT
CASSQAGTGGNSPLHF
>TRBJ2-7|many|TRBV27|.
TGTGCCAGCGGGCTCTACGAGCAGTACTTC
CASGLYEQYF
>TRBJ1-1|many|TRBV15|.
TGTGCCACCAGCAGAGATCCGCTTGCCCAAGCTTTCTTT
CATSRDPLAQAFF
>TRBJ2-1|many|TRBV18|TRBD1
TGTGCCAGCTCACTTACAGGGGGCTACAATGAGCAGTTCTTC
CASSLTGGYNEQFF
>TRBJ1-1|many|TRBV28|TRBD1
TGTGCCAGCAGGCGCCGGGACAGGGGGATAGGGACTGAAGCTTTCTTT
CASRRRDRGIGTEAFF
>TRBJ2-7|.|TRBV6-2/TRBV6-3|TRBD1
TGTGCCAGCAGTTACTATTCAGGGGGCCATATCTCAGACTTGTACGAGCAGCACTTC
CASSYYSGGHISDLYEQHF
>TRBJ2-5|many|TRBV20-1|.
TGCAGTGCTAGGCGGCCGAGGGCGTCTCAAAGAGAGACCCAGTACTTC
CSARRPRASQRETQYF
>TRBJ2-7|many|TRBV6-1|.
TGTGCCAGCAGTGATCGCCTGAGACCGCTGCAGTACTTC
CASSDRLRPLQYF
>TRBJ1-1|many|TRBV30|.
TGTGCCTGGAGTGTAAGGTCGGGGACTGAAGCTTTCTTT
CAWSVRSGTEAFF
>TRBJ2-2|many|TRBV28|TRBD1
TGTGCCAGCAGTTTAGGGTGGACAGGTGCCGCGAACACCGGGGAGCTGTTTTTT
CASSLGWTGAANTGELFF
>TRBJ2-7|many|TRBV20-1|TRBD2
TGCAGTGCAAGACTAGCGGGGCACTCCTACGAGCAGTACTTC
CSARLAGHSYEQYF
>TRBJ2-4|many|TRBV7-9|TRBD2
TGTGCCAGCAGCCGGACTAGCGGGATAGCCAAAAACATTCAGTACTTC
CASSRTSGIAKNIQYF
>TRBJ1-3|few|TRBV11-2|.
TGTGCCAGCAGCTCCGTCGTGACATCAGGACCTTTCTCTGGAAACACCATATATTTT
CASSSVVTSGPFSGNTIYF
>TRBJ2-3|many|TRBV20-1|TRBD2
TGCAGTGCCAACCTAGCGGGAGGGTTGGGAGATACGCAGTATTTT
CSANLAGGLGDTQYF
>TRBJ2-1|many|TRBV10-3|TRBD1
TGTGCCATCAGGGAAGCCGGGACAGACAATGAGCAGTTCTTC
CAIREAGTDNEQFF
>TRBJ2-5|few|TRBV20-1|.
TGCAGTGCTAGTATTGTTCCAGGGGCCGAGACCCAGTACTTC
CSASIVPGAETQYF
>TRBJ1-5|many|TRBV2|.
TGTGCCAGCAGTGAAGGGCTGGGGGGAGGGAATCAGCCCCAGCATTTT
CASSEGLGGGNQPQHF
>TRBJ1-5|.|TRBV30|.
TGTGCCTGGAGTGTACAAGTCACCGCGGGCAATCAGCCCCAGCATTTT
CAWSVQVTAGNQPQHF
>TRBJ2-2|many|TRBV7-2|.
TGTGCCAGCAGCCCCTTCAGGCCGAACACCGGGGAGCTGTTTTTT
CASSPFRPNTGELFF
>TRBJ2-7|many|TRBV10-3|.
TGTGCCATCAGTAAGGGAGCGGGTACCAGCTCCTACGAGCAGTACTTC
CAISKGAGTSSYEQYF
>TRBJ1-5|few|TRBV20-1|.
TGCAGTGCCGGGGGAGGGGGCAATCAGCCCCAGCATTTT
CSAGGGGNQPQHF
>TRBJ1-5|few|TRBV4-2|.
TGTGCCAGCAGCCAAGACGTACGGTGGAATGAGCCCCAGCATTTT
CASSQDVRWNEPQHF